The rows below give T cell receptor beta chains drawn from one sample of a study of T-cell memory formation after mild COVID-19. TCRdb reprocessed the 5' RACE reads with MiXCR, giving one entry per CDR3 protein. The repertoire holds tens of thousands of distinct CDR3 sequences, with 9.3% as singletons. The sequencing input was PBMCs or a T cell subset sorted from them (not recorded which). These receptor sequences come from an adult woman who had mild COVID-19 (a few samples of this study predate the infection). Cell type and time point are not known. CDR3s include the opening cysteine and the closing phenylalanine or tryptophan. Each record gives: clone size, V gene, D gene, J gene, CDR3 DNA, CDR3 protein. A D gene is named only where the DNA matches it firmly. Clone size appears in some rows only: once, few, many, or a class for an expanded clone.

few	TRBV11-3	TRBD1	TRBJ2-5	TGTGCCAGCAGCTGGAACAGGGGTGAAGAGACCCAGTACTTC	CASSWNRGEETQYF
few	TRBV7-8	.	TRBJ1-4	TGTGCCAGCAGCTTAGAGGGAATAGTGCCTAATGAAAAACTGTTTTTT	CASSLEGIVPNEKLFF
many	TRBV12-3/TRBV12-4	TRBD2	TRBJ2-7	TGTGCCAGCAGCCCAAGGACTAGCGGGATTATCACCTACGAGCAGTACTTC	CASSPRTSGIITYEQYF
few	TRBV5-1	.	TRBJ1-6	TGCGCCAGCAGCTACAGCGCGCCAAGCGGGAATTCACCCCTCCACTTT	CASSYSAPSGNSPLHF
few	TRBV2	.	TRBJ1-5	TGTGCCAGCAGTGCGGGGTATAGCAATCAGCCCCAGCATTTT	CASSAGYSNQPQHF
.	TRBV9	.	TRBJ1-1	TGTGCCAGCAGCCTCGACCGGGCAGGGGCCACTGAAGCTTTCTTT	CASSLDRAGATEAFF
few	TRBV10-2	TRBD1	TRBJ1-2	TGCGCCAGCGGACAGGGGACTAACTATGGCTACACCTTC	CASGQGTNYGYTF
.	TRBV12-3/TRBV12-4	.	TRBJ1-2	TGTGCCAGCAGTTCCTTATGGTATGGCTACACCTTC	CASSSLWYGYTF
many	TRBV20-1	TRBD1	TRBJ2-7	TGCAGTGCTCGGGACAGGGAAGCAGGCGAGCAGTACTTC	CSARDREAGEQYF
.	TRBV5-5	TRBD2	TRBJ2-5	TGTGCCAGCAGCTTGAATAGCGGGGGGGCCGAGACCCAGTACTTC	CASSLNSGGAETQYF
few	TRBV6-2/TRBV6-3	TRBD2	TRBJ2-7	TGTGCCAGCGGTCACTTCCGACGGGAGGGCCTTGTGTTCGAGCAGTACTTC	CASGHFRREGLVFEQYF
.	TRBV9	.	TRBJ2-4	TGTGCCAGCAGCGAATCAGTGGGAAACATTCAGTACTTC	CASSESVGNIQYF
many	TRBV5-1	.	TRBJ2-1	TGCGCCAGCAGCTGGACTACCAAAAACAATGAGCAGTTCTTC	CASSWTTKNNEQFF
few	TRBV12-3/TRBV12-4	.	TRBJ2-7	TGTGCCAGCACTTCGGACTGGTCCCTCTACGAGCAGTACTTC	CASTSDWSLYEQYF
.	TRBV7-2	TRBD2	TRBJ2-3	TGTGCCAGCAGCTTAAGCGGGAGGAACACTGGTCGGGGGGATACGCAGTATTTT	CASSLSGRNTGRGDTQYF
.	TRBV7-6	.	TRBJ2-5	TGTGCCAGCACCCAACGTAGAGGGCGGGAGACCCAGTACTTC	CASTQRRGRETQYF
few	TRBV27	.	TRBJ2-7	TGTGCCAGCAGTTTCGGGGACGGGGCTTACGAGCAGTACTTC	CASSFGDGAYEQYF
many	TRBV7-8	TRBD1	TRBJ1-1	TGTGCCAGCAGCCTGGACAGGGCGTTCGGCACTGAAGCTTTCTTT	CASSLDRAFGTEAFF
few	TRBV20-1	TRBD2	TRBJ2-1	TGCAGTGCTAGAGTGGGTCCTAGCGGGACCTCTGAGCAGTTCTTC	CSARVGPSGTSEQFF
many	TRBV20-1	TRBD2	TRBJ2-5	TGCAGTGCTAGACTACCCGGGACTAGCGGGGGGGCCTCCTCGACCCAGTACTTC	CSARLPGTSGGASSTQYF
many	TRBV7-2	TRBD2	TRBJ2-7	TGTGCCAGCAGCTCCCCGAGCGGGGTAAAATCCTACGAGCAGTACTTC	CASSSPSGVKSYEQYF
many	TRBV7-6	TRBD2	TRBJ2-1	TGTGCCAGCAGCTTAAGGCCGTCCGGGACTAGGGGGTCCAATGAGCAGTTCTTC	CASSLRPSGTRGSNEQFF
few	TRBV5-6	.	TRBJ2-1	TGTGCCAGCAGCTTGGCGGGTGTGGTTTACAATGAGCAGTTCTTC	CASSLAGVVYNEQFF
many	TRBV6-1	.	TRBJ2-7	TGTGCCAGCAGTGCCACAGGGAACTCCTACGAGCAGTACTTC	CASSATGNSYEQYF
few	TRBV20-1	.	TRBJ1-5	TGCAGTGCTAGAGAACCAGGGGATCAGCCCCAGCATTTT	CSAREPGDQPQHF
.	TRBV9	TRBD1	TRBJ1-3	TGTGCCAGCAGCGTAACGGGACAGGGCTCTGGAAACACCATATATTTT	CASSVTGQGSGNTIYF
few	TRBV15	.	TRBJ1-4	TGTGCCACCAGCAGAGATGGGATTCGCACTAATGAAAAACTGTTTTTT	CATSRDGIRTNEKLFF
few	TRBV19	.	TRBJ2-5	TGTGCCAGTAGTTTTCGGGACACCCGGCAAGAGACCCAGTACTTC	CASSFRDTRQETQYF
.	TRBV6-2/TRBV6-3	.	TRBJ2-1	TGTGCCAGCAGTTATCAGAATTTGAATGAGCAGTTCTTC	CASSYQNLNEQFF
few	TRBV5-1	.	TRBJ2-3	TGCGCCAGCAGCTTGGGTATAGCAGGAGGACTAGATACGCAGTATTTT	CASSLGIAGGLDTQYF
.	TRBV30	.	TRBJ1-3	TGTGCCTGGAAGGACTGGAGCTCTGGAAACACCATATATTTT	CAWKDWSSGNTIYF
few	TRBV14	.	TRBJ1-6	TGTGCCACCTCTGGGGGAAGATGGCCCTATAATTCACCCCTCCACTTT	CATSGGRWPYNSPLHF
many	TRBV7-9	.	TRBJ2-1	TGTGCCAGCAGCCGACCGGTGAGTTTCGGGAATGAGCAGTTCTTC	CASSRPVSFGNEQFF
many	TRBV12-3/TRBV12-4	.	TRBJ1-1	TGTGCCAGCAGTTCGGCCTGGACGGGGAACACTGAAGCTTTCTTT	CASSSAWTGNTEAFF
many	TRBV7-3	TRBD2	TRBJ2-3	TGTGCCAGCAGCTTAGGGGGCGCGGGACTAGCGGGAGCAGATACGCAGTATTTT	CASSLGGAGLAGADTQYF
.	TRBV5-1	.	TRBJ2-1	TGCGCCAGCAGCTTGGGACAGCACTCCTACAATGAGCAGTTCTTC	CASSLGQHSYNEQFF
many	TRBV7-2	.	TRBJ2-3	TGTGCCAGCAGCTTTCGCGCCAGGAACACAGATACGCAGTATTTT	CASSFRARNTDTQYF
.	TRBV6-6	TRBD2	TRBJ2-3	TGTGCCAGCAGCGCCCCTGGCGGGAGAGGGATCCTTAGCACAGATACGCAGTATTTT	CASSAPGGRGILSTDTQYF
few	TRBV5-5	TRBD2	TRBJ2-3	TGTGCCAGCAGCTTCCTAGCGGGGGAGTGGGGTGGCACAGATACGCAGTATTTT	CASSFLAGEWGGTDTQYF
.	TRBV7-8	.	TRBJ2-5	TGTGCCAGCAGCTATCCCAGTGAAGAGACCCAGTACTTC	CASSYPSEETQYF
.	TRBV18	TRBD1	TRBJ2-1	TGTGCCAGCTCCCGGACAGGATTTTACAATGAGCAGTTCTTC	CASSRTGFYNEQFF
many	TRBV10-3	.	TRBJ2-7	TGTGCCATCAGTGAAAGGGGTGGCGAGCAGTACTTC	CAISERGGEQYF
few	TRBV6-4	.	TRBJ2-3	TGTGCCAGCAGTGACTCGACTTCTAGCACAGATACGCAGTATTTT	CASSDSTSSTDTQYF
many	TRBV7-9	TRBD2	TRBJ2-1	TGTGCCAGCAGCCATTTAGAGACGGGACTAGCGGGGGGAGCTGGTGAGCAGTTCTTC	CASSHLETGLAGGAGEQFF
few	TRBV2	.	TRBJ1-1	TGTGCCAGCAGGGTACGTCCCCGGGCCTCCAACACTGAAGCTTTCTTT	CASRVRPRASNTEAFF
many	TRBV11-2	TRBD1	TRBJ2-4	TGTGCCAGCAACCCCTGGGGACAGGGGGCAAACATTCAGTACTTC	CASNPWGQGANIQYF
many	TRBV12-3/TRBV12-4	.	TRBJ2-1	TGTGCCAGCAGCCGATCACCCATCGGACAGATATACAATGAGCAGTTCTTC	CASSRSPIGQIYNEQFF
few	TRBV20-1	.	TRBJ1-5	TGCAGTGCTAGAGAGATCGACGTGTATAGCAATCAGCCCCAGCATTTT	CSAREIDVYSNQPQHF
many	TRBV7-8	TRBD2	TRBJ2-3	TGTGCCAGCAGTTCTAGAGCGGGGCATAGCACAGATACGCAGTATTTT	CASSSRAGHSTDTQYF
few	TRBV5-1	.	TRBJ2-3	TGCGCCAGCAGCTTAATGACAGCCAACACAGATACGCAGTATTTT	CASSLMTANTDTQYF
.	TRBV13	.	TRBJ2-3	TGTGCCAGCAGCCGAAAGGGACCGGGCCCCCTAAGAGGCACAGATACGCAGTATTTT	CASSRKGPGPLRGTDTQYF
many	TRBV7-2	TRBD2	TRBJ2-7	TGTGCCAGCAGCTCGCGAGCGGGGCGATACGAGCAGTACTTC	CASSSRAGRYEQYF
.	TRBV25-1	TRBD1	TRBJ2-1	TGTGCCAGCAGTGAATTCGGACAGGGGTCCTACAATGAGCAGTTCTTC	CASSEFGQGSYNEQFF
many	TRBV7-9	.	TRBJ2-7	TGTGCCAGCAGCAGGGGTCTTAGGGAGCAGTACTTC	CASSRGLREQYF
.	TRBV11-2	TRBD2	TRBJ2-3	TGTGCCAGCAGCTTAGGGCAGACTAGCGGGAGCACAGATACGCAGTATTTT	CASSLGQTSGSTDTQYF
medium-sized	TRBV4-3	.	TRBJ2-7	TGCGCCAGCAGCCAAGTTGCGGATTTCTCCTACGAGCAGTACTTC	CASSQVADFSYEQYF
.	TRBV5-4	TRBD2	TRBJ2-1	TGTGCCAGCAGCCGGGGACTAGCGGAGGGGGATGAGCAGTTCTTC	CASSRGLAEGDEQFF
few	TRBV5-6	TRBD2	TRBJ2-3	TGTGCCAGCAGTCCTAGCGGGGGCACAGATACGCAGTATTTT	CASSPSGGTDTQYF